Presented here are 28 T cell receptor beta chains from one specimen sequenced in a study of technical replicates of blood from several donors. Using immunoSEQ multiplex PCR, the repertoire was profiled, and TCRdb retains in-frame clones only, with some absent. The sample holds under 45,000 clones, around 96% seen once. The sequencing sample was made of T cells isolated from PBMCs. The receptors derive from a human donor in good health.

CDR3 sequence reads: CASRGQDYEQYF. The DNA for the CDR3 is TGTGCCAGCAGAGGACAGGACTACGAGCAGTACTTC. The rearrangement links TRBV2 to TRBJ2-7; 7 bases map to TRBD1. In germline, CDR1 is SNHLY, CDR2 FYNNEI. The CDR3 runs to 12 residues. The ends lost 6 bases at V and 3 bases at J; junction bases unmatched: 2.

CDR3 nucleotides: TGTGCCAGCAGCCCCATGGTGGGGACAGGTCCCTCCCTGACCTTC. This translates into CASSPMVGTGPSLTF. The chain links TRBV7-3 to TRBJ1-2, with TRBD1 matching 8 bases. Germline loops: CDR1 SGHTA, CDR2 FQGTGA. The CDR3 is 15 residues long. V shed 5 bases, J shed 14 bases, and the junction held 19 bases outside the gene matches.

The chain carries TRBV30 and TRBJ2-7; 14 positions match TRBD2. CDR1 and CDR2 from the germline V gene are GTSNPN and SVGIG (reference sequence). Trimming cost V 2 bases and J 7 bases; bases outside gene matches: 7. The CDR3 spans 15 residues. The CDR3 DNA follows: TGTGCCTGGAGTCTGGGACTAGCGGGGGTTGGGGAGCAGTACTTC. Translation: CAWSLGLAGVGEQYF.

The gene calls are TRBV7-8 and TRBJ2-1; D may be TRBD1 (5 bases). Germline CDR1 and CDR2: SGHVS and FQNEAQ. The CDR3 sequence is 13 residues long. Trimming pared 6 bases from V and 8 bases from J, leaving 14 bases between. The CDR3 loop is CASSLIGVDEQFF. CDR3 coding DNA: TGTGCCAGCAGTTTAATAGGGGTGGATGAGCAGTTCTTC.

CDR3: CASSPGTSGRTDTQYF. CDR3 DNA: TGTGCCAGCAGCCCGGGGACTAGCGGGAGGACAGATACGCAGTATTTT. The rearrangement joins TRBV9 to TRBJ2-3, with 15 bases identical to TRBD2. The J segment lost 3 bases and the V segment lost 4 bases, leaving 3 bases of the junction unmatched. The CDR3 covers 16 residues. From germline, CDR1 is SGDLS and CDR2 YYNGEE.

The chain combines TRBV5-5 with TRBJ2-3; 7 bases are shared with TRBD2. This CDR3 comprises 14 residues. J was trimmed by 1 base and V by 7 bases; bases with no gene match: 6. Germline assignment: CDR1 SGHKS and CDR2 YYEKEE (reference sequence). In nucleotides, the CDR3 is TGTGCCAGCCTCTGGGGGGGAGGCACAGATACGCAGTATTTT. Amino acid sequence: CASLWGGGTDTQYF.

The gene calls are TRBV28 and TRBJ2-7, with 10 positions matching TRBD2. The V gene's germline CDR1 is MDHEN and CDR2 SYDVKM. The J segment lost 7 bases and the V segment lost 5 bases, leaving 11 bases of the junction unmatched. The CDR3 runs 15 residues. In DNA form, the CDR3 reads TGTGCCAGCAGTCCCTCTAGCGGGAGTACATGGGAGCAGTACTTC. Translating gives CASSPSSGSTWEQYF.

J is TRBJ1-2 and V is TRBV7-9, with 9 bases identical to TRBD1. CDR1 is SEHNR, CDR2 FQNEAQ, per germline (reference sequence). The CDR3 totals 15 residues. Trimming at V came to 5 bases and at J to 5 bases, leaving 9 bases not matched to a gene. The CDR3 sequence is CASSPRTGEGYGYTF. The DNA of the CDR3 is TGTGCCAGCAGCCCCCGGACAGGGGAAGGATATGGCTACACCTTC. Drawing the rest from reference TRBV7-9 and TRBJ1-2, the complete variable domain is DTGVSQNPRHKITKRGQNVTFRCDPISEHNRLYWYRQTLGQGPEFLTYFQNEAQLEKSRLLSDRFSAERPKGSFSTLEIQRTEQGDSAMYLCASSPRTGEGYGYTFGSGTRLTVV.

The CDR3 nucleotides read TGTGCCAGCAGTTCCGGGACAGGGGTCGGCATTCAGTACTTC. It encodes CASSSGTGVGIQYF. The V and J genes are TRBV28 and TRBJ2-4; 10 bases map to TRBD1. CDR1 is MDHEN, CDR2 SYDVKM, per germline. V gave up 4 bases and J gave up 9 bases; unmatched junction bases: 6. The CDR3 sequence is 14 residues long.

The rearrangement links TRBV10-3 to TRBJ1-2, with 12 nucleotides matching TRBD1. V was clipped by 7 bases and J by 9 bases; unmatched bases: 6. The CDR3 covers 13 residues. CDR1 is ENHRY, CDR2 SYGVKD, per germline. The CDR3 nucleotides read TGTGCCATCAAACGGGACAGGGGGCCTCGCTACACCTTC. Residues: CAIKRDRGPRYTF.

The rearrangement uses TRBV4-1 and TRBJ1-5; the D gene is possibly TRBD1 (5 bases). The length of the CDR3 is 22 residues. The germline gives CDR1 MGHRA, CDR2 YSYEKL. V dropped 4 bases and J dropped 0 bases, with 31 bases sitting between them. The CDR3 bases are TGCGCCAGCAGCCCCTCAATGGGGGGGAGAGTTAAAATGAGTTTTAGCAATCAGCCCCAGCATTTT. Translation gives CASSPSMGGRVKMSFSNQPQHF.

The gene calls are TRBV6-5 and TRBJ2-5; D may be TRBD1 (5 bases). V lost 6 bases, J lost 5 bases, and 16 bases lay in between. The CDR3 extends over 14 amino acids. Per germline, CDR1 MNHEY and CDR2 SVGAGI. In DNA, the CDR3 is TGTGCCAGCAGCCCGGCTACAGGAACCGAGACCCAGTACTTC. Amino acids: CASSPATGTETQYF.

V and J are TRBV7-8 and TRBJ2-7, with 9 bases aligning to TRBD2. The V and J ends lost 11 bases and 1 base, in that order; junction bases with no gene match: 9. The CDR3 extends over 14 amino acids. Germline values: CDR1 SGHVS, CDR2 FQNEAQ. The CDR3 nucleotides read TGTGCCGTCAAACGGACTAGCGAGTCCTACGAGCAGTACTTC. It codes for CAVKRTSESYEQYF.

The chain couples TRBV6-1 to TRBJ2-7, with 10 bases fitting TRBD2. Germline lookup yields CDR1 MNHNS and CDR2 SASEGT. The CDR3 consists of 13 residues. V dropped 6 bases and J dropped 3; count of bases not matched to a gene: 2. The CDR3 sequence: CASRGTSDYEQYF. CDR3 nucleotides: TGTGCCAGCAGGGGGACTAGCGACTACGAGCAGTACTTC.

This chain connects TRBV11-2 to TRBJ2-1; 8 bases agree with TRBD1. From germline, CDR1 is SGHAT and CDR2 FQNNGV. The CDR3 extends over 17 amino acids. After removal of 5 bases from V and 9 bases from J, the junction contained 18 bases not matched to a gene. The CDR3 reads CASSKIQGELMVVEQFF. The CDR3 nucleotides read TGTGCCAGCAGCAAAATACAGGGGGAATTAATGGTTGTTGAGCAGTTCTTC.

The genes are TRBV6-4 and TRBJ2-1; 12 bases are a match to TRBD2. The V and J ends lost 3 bases and 5 bases, in that order; junction bases with no gene match: 2. The CDR3 runs to 15 residues. Per germline, CDR1 MRHNA and CDR2 SNTAGT. The CDR3 DNA is TGTGCCAGCAGTGAACTAGCGGGAGGACACAATGAGCAGTTCTTC. This encodes CASSELAGGHNEQFF.

V usage is TRBV21-1 and J usage is TRBJ1-3. TRBV21-1 is a documented pseudogene. CDR3 size: 15 residues. Here the CDR3 reads CASSKERASGNTIYF. The CDR3 DNA is TGTGCCAGCAGCAAAGAACGCGCCTCTGGAAACACCATATATTTT.

The rearrangement links TRBV6-1 to TRBJ1-2, with 7 positions matching TRBD1. The CDR3 consists of 12 residues. Per germline, CDR1 MNHNS and CDR2 SASEGT. Trimming removed 6 bases from V and 8 bases from J; junction bases left unmatched: 6. CDR3 in DNA: TGTGCCAGCAGCGACAGGGCCGGGGGCTACACCTTC. The encoded protein is CASSDRAGGYTF.

The V and J genes are TRBV14 and TRBJ1-2; the D is unclear. Germline CDR1 and CDR2: SGHDN and FVKESK. Deletions cut 4 bases from V and 2 bases from J, with 8 bases between. This CDR3 is 13 amino acids long. CDR3 protein: CASSPRRNYGYTF. CDR3 DNA sequence: TGTGCCAGCAGCCCACGGCGGAACTATGGCTACACCTTC. Based on the CDR3 plus reference TRBV14 and TRBJ1-2, the full variable domain is EAGVTQFPSHSVIEKGQTVTLRCDPISGHDNLYWYRRVMGKEIKFLLHFVKESKQDESGMPNNRFLAERTGGTYSTLKVQPAELEDSGVYFCASSPRRNYGYTFGSGTRLTVV.

V gene TRBV7-2 combines with J gene TRBJ1-2; 7 bases agree with TRBD1. CDR3 length equals 15 residues. The J segment lost 6 bases and the V segment lost 1 base, leaving 8 bases of the junction unmatched. Germline V CDR1 and CDR2: SGHTA, FQGNSA. CDR3 region: CASSLENQGVDGYTF. The DNA for the CDR3 is TGTGCCAGCAGCTTAGAGAACCAGGGGGTGGATGGCTACACCTTC.

This chain uses TRBV6-4 with TRBJ2-1, with 8 positions matching TRBD2. With 0 bases clipped from V and 4 bases from J, the junction kept 5 bases outside the gene matches. Germline-derived CDR1 and CDR2 are MRHNA and SNTAGT. The CDR3 contains 16 residues. The CDR3 bases are TGTGCCAGCAGTGACTCCCCGGGAGGGCCGTACAATGAGCAGTTCTTC. Translated, it gives CASSDSPGGPYNEQFF.

The chain recombines TRBV27 with TRBJ1-1; D is possibly TRBD1 (6 bases). V lost 0 bases to trimming and J lost 5 bases, with 13 bases between them. Looked up from germline, CDR1 is MNHEY and CDR2 is SMNVEV (reference sequence). The CDR3 contains 15 residues. The CDR3 protein is CASSLSKGGGTEAFF. The CDR3 DNA reads as TGTGCCAGCAGTTTATCGAAAGGGGGTGGAACTGAAGCTTTCTTT.

This clone was seen once. V and J are TRBV2 and TRBJ1-2, with 7 bases lining up with TRBD1. Germline CDR1 reads SNHLY; CDR2 reads FYNNEI. The CDR3 is 14 residues long. The V gene end was trimmed by 8 bases and the J gene end by 8 bases; junction bases not matched to a gene: 14. The CDR3 loop is CASAPGVTGWGYTF. The CDR3 nucleotides read TGTGCCAGCGCCCCGGGGGTGACAGGGTGGGGCTACACCTTC. The variable domain in full, with the rest retrieved from reference TRBV2 and TRBJ1-2, is EPEVTQTPSHQVTQMGQEVILRCVPISNHLYFYWYRQILGQKVEFLVSFYNNEISEKSEIFDDQFSVERPDGSNFTLKIRSTKLEDSAMYFCASAPGVTGWGYTFGSGTRLTVV.

This chain uses TRBV7-9 with TRBJ1-2; D is unclear. The V end lost 2 bases, the J end lost 3 bases, and 10 bases lay between the germline ends. The CDR3 contains 14 residues. Germline CDR1 SEHNR, CDR2 FQNEAQ (reference sequence). The CDR3 loop reads CASSLKSTDYGYTF. CDR3 bases: TGTGCCAGCAGCTTAAAGAGCACTGACTATGGCTACACCTTC.

V is TRBV7-8 and J is TRBJ2-5; D ambiguous. The V end was cut by 1 base, the J end by 5 bases, with 8 bases between. CDR3 length equals 13 residues. The germline CDR1 and CDR2 sequences are SGHVS and FQNEAQ. The CDR3 nucleotides read TGTGCCAGCAGCTTAGAGTTAGTGGAGACCCAGTACTTC. This sequence encodes CASSLELVETQYF.

The chain is built from TRBV6-6 and TRBJ1-3, with a weak D call TRBD1 (6 bases). Germline V gene data show CDR1 as MNHNY and CDR2 as SVGAGI (reference sequence). This CDR3 is built from 15 residues. V lost 7 bases and J 0 bases, leaving 13 bases between the germline ends. This CDR3 is CASTPTGSSGNTIYF. DNA for the CDR3: TGTGCCAGCACCCCTACAGGGTCCTCTGGAAACACCATATATTTT.

The chain links TRBV5-1 to TRBJ1-1, with 7 bases that match TRBD1. CDR3 length: 14 amino acids. Trimming cost V 4 bases and J 1 base; bases outside gene matches: 4. CDR1 is SGHRS and CDR2 is YFSETQ in the germline V gene. CDR3 coding DNA: TGCGCCAGCAGCCGGACAGGTTGGAACACTGAAGCTTTCTTT. Its protein product is CASSRTGWNTEAFF.

The V gene is TRBV27, the J gene TRBJ1-3; D remains unclear. Looked up from germline, CDR1 is MNHEY and CDR2 is SMNVEV (reference sequence). Trimming stripped 5 bases from V and 0 bases from J, with 5 bases between. The CDR3 is 13 amino acids. The CDR3, as DNA: TGTGCCAGCAGTACAGACTCTGGAAACACCATATATTTT. This encodes CASSTDSGNTIYF.